This T cell receptor beta chain originates from a study of T cell repertoires in cytomegalovirus infection (dated by TCRdb to between 2018 and 2021). Some background on the complete study: Donor HLA type was relevant to the analysis, as public TCR beta signatures indicated carriage of CMV infection together with the matching HLA type. The study at large found these results: In the ex vivo response, HLA-C-restricted CMV-specific TCR beta clonotypes were dominant, and in two of eight donors the single most frequent clonotype came from this HLA-C-restricted group. Carriers of CMV infection plus the relevant HLA type were discriminated by the cumulative frequency of public TCR beta family members in the study cohort and in an independent approximately 340-donor cohort.

Concerning this clonotype itself: There is no known antigen for this receptor. No clone much larger than this one lies a single base away; base qualities are absent.

The run used an Illumina HiSeq 1500. TCRdb handled the public reads itself, with Q25 trimming in fastp and clone calling in MiXCR, and kept productive beta chains. Rows with a matching CDR3 protein are joined into one entry that keeps the most common DNA and genes. The sample table holds about 740,000 distinct CDR3 sequences, of which 35% to 45% were seen once. The ten largest clones capture around 2.8% of the sample. Cut back by 5 bases and 6 bases, the V and J ends lie 12 bases apart. As encoded in the germline V gene, CDR1 is MNHEY while CDR2 is SVGEGT. The cysteine opens and the phenylalanine closes a CDR3 of 13 amino acids. The retained sequence is limited to the CDR3, 39 bases, with the frame set at the first base.

The TCR comes from a human donor in good health (CMV status not recorded). Some clones in this sample may be carry-over from other donors' samples. Sequenced: PBMCs. The V and J genes are TRBV6-2 or TRBV6-3 and TRBJ2-3, with no D gene named confidently. CDR3 loop: CASSIDTLDTQYF. The DNA is as follows: TGTGCCAGCAGTATTGACACCTTGGATACGCAGTATTTT.